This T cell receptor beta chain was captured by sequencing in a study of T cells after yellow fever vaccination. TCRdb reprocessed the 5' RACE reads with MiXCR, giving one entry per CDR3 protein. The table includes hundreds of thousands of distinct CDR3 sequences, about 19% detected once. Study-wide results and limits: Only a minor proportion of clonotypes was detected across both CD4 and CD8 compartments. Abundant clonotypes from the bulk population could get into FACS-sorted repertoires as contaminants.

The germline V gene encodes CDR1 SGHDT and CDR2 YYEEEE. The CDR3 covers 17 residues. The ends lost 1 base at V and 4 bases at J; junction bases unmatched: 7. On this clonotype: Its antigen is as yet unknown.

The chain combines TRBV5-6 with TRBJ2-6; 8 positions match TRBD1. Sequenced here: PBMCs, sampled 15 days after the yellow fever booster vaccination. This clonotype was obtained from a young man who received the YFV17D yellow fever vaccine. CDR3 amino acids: CASSLFAGGVGANVLTF. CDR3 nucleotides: TGTGCCAGCAGCTTGTTTGCAGGGGGCGTCGGGGCCAACGTCCTGACTTTC.